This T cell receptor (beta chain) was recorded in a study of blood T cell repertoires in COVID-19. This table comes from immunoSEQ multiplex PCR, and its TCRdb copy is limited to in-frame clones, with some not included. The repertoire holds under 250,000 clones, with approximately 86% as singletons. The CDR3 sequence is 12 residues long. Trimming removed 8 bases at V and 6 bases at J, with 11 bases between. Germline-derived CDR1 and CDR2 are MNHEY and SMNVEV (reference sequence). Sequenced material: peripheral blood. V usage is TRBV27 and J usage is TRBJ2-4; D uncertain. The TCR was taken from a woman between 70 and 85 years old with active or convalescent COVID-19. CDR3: CASGRDGNIQYF. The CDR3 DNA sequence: TGTGCCAGCGGGCGAGATGGAAACATTCAGTACTTC.